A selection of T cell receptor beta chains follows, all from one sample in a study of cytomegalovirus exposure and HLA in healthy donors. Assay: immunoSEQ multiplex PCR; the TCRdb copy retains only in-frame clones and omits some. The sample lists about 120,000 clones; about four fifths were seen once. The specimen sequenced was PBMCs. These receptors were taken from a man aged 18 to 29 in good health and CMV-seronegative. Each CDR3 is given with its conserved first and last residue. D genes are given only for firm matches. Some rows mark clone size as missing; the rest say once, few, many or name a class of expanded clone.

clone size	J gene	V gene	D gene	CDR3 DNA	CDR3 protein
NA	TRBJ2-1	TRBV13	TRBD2	TGTGCCAGCAGCTTGCCTAGCGGGGGCCGGGAGCAGTTCTTC	CASSLPSGGREQFF
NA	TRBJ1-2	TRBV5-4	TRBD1	TGTGCCAGCAGCTTGGACAGGGGGTATGGCTACACCTTC	CASSLDRGYGYTF
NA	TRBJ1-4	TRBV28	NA	TGTGCCAGCAGTCGGGGGGGCTCTAATGAAAAACTGTTTTTT	CASSRGGSNEKLFF
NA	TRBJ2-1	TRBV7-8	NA	TGTGCCAGCAGCTTGTTGCTAAGAAACAATGAGCAGTTCTTC	CASSLLLRNNEQFF
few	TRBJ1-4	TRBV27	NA	TGTGCCAGCAGCAGATGGGAGGGAGGAAAACTGTTTTTT	CASSRWEGGKLFF
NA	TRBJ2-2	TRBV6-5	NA	TGTGCCAGCAGTTGGCGACTCACCGGGGAGCTGTTTTTT	CASSWRLTGELFF
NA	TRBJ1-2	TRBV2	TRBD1	TGTGCCAGCAGCTACAACTACAGGGGAGGCTACACCTTC	CASSYNYRGGYTF
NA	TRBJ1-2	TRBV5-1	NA	TGCGCCAGCAGCTCTGGACAGCCTAGGAACTATGGCTACACCTTC	CASSSGQPRNYGYTF
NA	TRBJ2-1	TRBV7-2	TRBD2	TGTGCCAGCAGCCCCAGCGGGGGCGGACCCCCGAGTAAGTTCTTC	CASSPSGGGPPSKFF
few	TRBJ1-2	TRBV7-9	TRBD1	TGTGCCAGCAGCCCCCGGACAGGGGAGAGTGATGGCTACACCTTC	CASSPRTGESDGYTF
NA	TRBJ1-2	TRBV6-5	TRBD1	TGTGCCAGCACCAAGGGGGCGGATGGCTACACCTTC	CASTKGADGYTF
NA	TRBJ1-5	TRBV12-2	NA	TGTGCAAGTCGCCCTGGACAGGGCCCCCATCAGCCCCAGCATTTT	CASRPGQGPHQPQHF
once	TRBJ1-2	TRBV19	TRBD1	TGTGCCAGTACGCGAGTCGACAGGGTAAATGGCTACACCTTC	CASTRVDRVNGYTF
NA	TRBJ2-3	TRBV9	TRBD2	TGTGCCAGCAGCGACCCACGGGGGGGTCCTAATGATGCAGATACGCAGTATTTT	CASSDPRGGPNDADTQYF
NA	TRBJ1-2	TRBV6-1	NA	TGTGCCAGCAGTAAGACAGAATATGGCTACACCTTC	CASSKTEYGYTF
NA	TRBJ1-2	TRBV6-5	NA	TGTGCCAGCAGTCCACAGCCTTCTTTGGGCTACACCTTC	CASSPQPSLGYTF
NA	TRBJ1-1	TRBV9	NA	TGTGCCAGCAGCGAGAGGGGGACGGGGAACACTGAAGCTTTCTTT	CASSERGTGNTEAFF
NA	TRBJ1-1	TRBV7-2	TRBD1	TGTGCCAGCGGTACTGACAGGGGGGGAACTGAAGCTTTCTTT	CASGTDRGGTEAFF
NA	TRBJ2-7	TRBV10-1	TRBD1	TGCGCCAGCACCACAAATCGACAGGGCGCTTACTCCTACGAGCAGTACTTC	CASTTNRQGAYSYEQYF
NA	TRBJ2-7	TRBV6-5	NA	TGTGCCAGCAGTTACTCGGCGGGCCCCTACGAGCAGTACTTC	CASSYSAGPYEQYF
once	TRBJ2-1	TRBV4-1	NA	TGCGCCAGCAGCCAAGACTCCGACAGGAGCTCCTACAATGAGCAGTTCTTC	CASSQDSDRSSYNEQFF
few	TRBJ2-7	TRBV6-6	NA	TGTGCCAGCAGTTATCTCACAGCTTCCTACGAGCAGTACTTC	CASSYLTASYEQYF
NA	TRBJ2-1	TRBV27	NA	TGTGCCAGCATTAGTCCAGGGAATGGGGAGCAGTTCTTC	CASISPGNGEQFF
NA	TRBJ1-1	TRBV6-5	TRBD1	TGTGCCAGCAGTTACCTCCCGAGACAGGGGAACACTGAAGCTTTCTTT	CASSYLPRQGNTEAFF
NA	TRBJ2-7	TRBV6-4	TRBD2	TGTGCCAGCAGTGACCGCGGGACTATGGTCTACGAGCAGTACTTC	CASSDRGTMVYEQYF
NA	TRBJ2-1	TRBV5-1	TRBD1	TGCGCCAGCAGCTTGGGACAGGGTTATGATGAGCAGTTCTTC	CASSLGQGYDEQFF
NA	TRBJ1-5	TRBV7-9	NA	TGTTCCAGCAGTTCTGACAGTAGCAATCAGCCCCAGCATTTT	CSSSSDSSNQPQHF
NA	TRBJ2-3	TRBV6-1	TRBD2	TGTGCCAGCAGTGAAGCTAGCGGGGGGGCCCCAGATACGCAGTATTTT	CASSEASGGAPDTQYF
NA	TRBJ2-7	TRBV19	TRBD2	TGTGCCAGTAGTTTGGGGGGGAACGGGTACGAGCAGTACTTC	CASSLGGNGYEQYF
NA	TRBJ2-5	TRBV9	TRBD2	TGTGCCAGCAGCGTTTCGGGACTAGCGCGTCAAGAGACCCAGTACTTC	CASSVSGLARQETQYF
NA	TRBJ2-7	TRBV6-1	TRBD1	TGTGCCAGCAGTGTTAGTTGGGACAGGAGCTACGAGCAGTACTTC	CASSVSWDRSYEQYF
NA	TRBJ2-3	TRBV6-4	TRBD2	TGTGCCAGCAGTGAACGGACTAGCGGGGGGGCAGATACGCAGTATTTT	CASSERTSGGADTQYF
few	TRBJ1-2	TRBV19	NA	TGTGCCAGTAGTATAATGGGGCAGTATAACTATGGCTACACCTTC	CASSIMGQYNYGYTF
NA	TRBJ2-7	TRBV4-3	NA	TGCGCCAGCAGCCAAGAAGCCAGGGGTTACGAGCAGTACTTC	CASSQEARGYEQYF
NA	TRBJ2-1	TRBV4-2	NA	TGTGCCAGCAGCCAGAGGGGCGGGGATGAGCAGTTCTTC	CASSQRGGDEQFF
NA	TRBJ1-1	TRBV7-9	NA	TGTGCCAGCAGCATGGCGGGATCCATGAACACTGAAGCTTTCTTT	CASSMAGSMNTEAFF
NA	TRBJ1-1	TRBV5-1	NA	TGCGCCAGCAGCTTAAAGCCGTTGAACACTGAAGCTTTCTTT	CASSLKPLNTEAFF
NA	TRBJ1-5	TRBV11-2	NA	TGTGCCAGCAGCGGAGGGAGGGGCAATCAGCCCCAGCATTTT	CASSGGRGNQPQHF
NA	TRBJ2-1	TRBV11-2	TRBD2	TGTGCCAGCAGCTTAGGATCCCTCGGGACTACCCGCAATGAGCAGTTCTTC	CASSLGSLGTTRNEQFF
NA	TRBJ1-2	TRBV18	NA	TGTGCCAGCTCACCAGAGGACTTCTATGGCTACACCTTC	CASSPEDFYGYTF